The present entry profiles one T cell receptor (beta chain) with its context. This specimen belongs to a study of blood T cell repertoires in COVID-19. Profiled with immunoSEQ multiplex PCR; TCRdb holds only in-frame clones, not every one. The sample includes 250,000 or so clones, approximately 90% of them seen just once. Germline V gives CDR1 LNHDA, CDR2 SQIVND (reference sequence). V shed 4 bases, J shed 2 bases, and the junction held 6 bases outside the gene matches. CDR3 length equals 16 residues. This chain connects TRBV19 to TRBJ1-4, with 8 bases aligning to TRBD1. The TCR comes from a woman under 40 with COVID-19, enrolled during active disease. The specimen sequenced was peripheral blood. The CDR3 loop reads CASSSSGGLTNEKLFF. The CDR3 bases are TGTGCCAGTAGTAGTTCAGGGGGCTTGACTAATGAAAAACTGTTTTTT.